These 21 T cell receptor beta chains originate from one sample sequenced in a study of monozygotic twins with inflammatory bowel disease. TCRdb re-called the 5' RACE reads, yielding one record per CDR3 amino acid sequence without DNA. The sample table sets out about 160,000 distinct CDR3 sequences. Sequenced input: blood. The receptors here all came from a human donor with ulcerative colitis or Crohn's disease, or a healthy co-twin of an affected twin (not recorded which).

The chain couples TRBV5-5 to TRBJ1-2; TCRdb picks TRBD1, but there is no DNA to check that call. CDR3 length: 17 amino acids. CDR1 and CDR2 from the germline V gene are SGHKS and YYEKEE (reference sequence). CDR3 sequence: CASSLGPTGQQSYGYTF.

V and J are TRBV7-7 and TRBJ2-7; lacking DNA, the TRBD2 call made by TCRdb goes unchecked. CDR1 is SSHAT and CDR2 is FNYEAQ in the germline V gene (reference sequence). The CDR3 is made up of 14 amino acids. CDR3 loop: CASSLGPLAGEQYF.

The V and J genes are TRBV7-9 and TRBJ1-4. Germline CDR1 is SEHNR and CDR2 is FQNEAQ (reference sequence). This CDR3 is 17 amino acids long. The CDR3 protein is CASSFRQPWATNEKLFF.

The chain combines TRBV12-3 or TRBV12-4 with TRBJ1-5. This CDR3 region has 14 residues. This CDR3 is CASTAGARNQPQHF.

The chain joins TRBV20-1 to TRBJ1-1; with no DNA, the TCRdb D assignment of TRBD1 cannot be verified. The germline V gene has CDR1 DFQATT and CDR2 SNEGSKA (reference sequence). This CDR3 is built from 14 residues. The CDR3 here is CSAGPGTGNTEAFF.

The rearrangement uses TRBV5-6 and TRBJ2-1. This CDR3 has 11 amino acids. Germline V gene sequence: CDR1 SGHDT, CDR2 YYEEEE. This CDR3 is CASSIHRDQFF. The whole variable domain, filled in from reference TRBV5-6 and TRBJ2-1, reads DAGVTQSPTHLIKTRGQQVTLRCSPKSGHDTVSWYQQALGQGPQFIFQYYEEEERQRGNFPDRFSGHQFPNYSSELNVNALLLGDSALYLCASSIHRDQFFGPGTRLTVL.

The CDR3 sequence is CATLFSGVYNEQFF. The rearrangement uses TRBV10-3 and TRBJ2-1; the D call from TCRdb, TRBD2, cannot be confirmed without DNA. Germline V gene sequence: CDR1 ENHRY, CDR2 SYGVKD. This CDR3 is built from 14 residues.

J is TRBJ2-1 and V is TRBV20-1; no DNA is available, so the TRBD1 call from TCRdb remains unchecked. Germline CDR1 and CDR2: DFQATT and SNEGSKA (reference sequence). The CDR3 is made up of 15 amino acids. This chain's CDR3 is CSARGRDRVYNEQFF.

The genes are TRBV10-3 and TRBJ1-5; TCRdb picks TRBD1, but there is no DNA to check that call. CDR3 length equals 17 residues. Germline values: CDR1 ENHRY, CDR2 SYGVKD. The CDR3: CAISERQGAEGNQPQHF.

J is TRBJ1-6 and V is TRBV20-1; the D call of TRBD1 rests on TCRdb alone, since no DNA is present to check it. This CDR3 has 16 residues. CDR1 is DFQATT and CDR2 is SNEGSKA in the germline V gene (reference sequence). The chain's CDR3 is CSARSPGTTRNSPLHF.

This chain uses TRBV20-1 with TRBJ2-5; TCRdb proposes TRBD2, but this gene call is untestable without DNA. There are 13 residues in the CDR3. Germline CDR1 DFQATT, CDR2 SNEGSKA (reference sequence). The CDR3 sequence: CSVASGGLETQYF.

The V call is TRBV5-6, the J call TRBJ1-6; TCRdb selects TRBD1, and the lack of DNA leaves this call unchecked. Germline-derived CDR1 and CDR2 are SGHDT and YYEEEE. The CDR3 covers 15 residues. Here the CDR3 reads CASSPGTGGHSPLHF.

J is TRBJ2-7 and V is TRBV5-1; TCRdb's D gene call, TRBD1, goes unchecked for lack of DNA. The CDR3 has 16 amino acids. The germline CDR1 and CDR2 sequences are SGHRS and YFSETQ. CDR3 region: CASRLGLWGDSYEQYF.

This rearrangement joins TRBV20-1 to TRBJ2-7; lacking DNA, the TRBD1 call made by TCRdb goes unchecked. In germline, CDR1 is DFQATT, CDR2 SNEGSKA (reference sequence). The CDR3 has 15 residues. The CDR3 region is CSARGQGAMSYEQYF.

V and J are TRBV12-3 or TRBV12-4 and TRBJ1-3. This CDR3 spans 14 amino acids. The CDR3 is CASSLVGSGNTIYF.

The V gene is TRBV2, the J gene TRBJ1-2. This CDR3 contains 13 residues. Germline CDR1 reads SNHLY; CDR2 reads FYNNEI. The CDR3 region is CASSEFQGGGYTF.

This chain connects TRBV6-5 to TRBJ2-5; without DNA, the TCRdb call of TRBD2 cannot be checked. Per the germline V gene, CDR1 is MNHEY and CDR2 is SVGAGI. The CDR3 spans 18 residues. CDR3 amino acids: CASSSGLAGLTYQETQYF.

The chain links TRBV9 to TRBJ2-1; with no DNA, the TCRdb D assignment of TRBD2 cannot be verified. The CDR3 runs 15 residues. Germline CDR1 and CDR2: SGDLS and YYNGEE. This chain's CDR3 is CASSVAAGEYNEQFF. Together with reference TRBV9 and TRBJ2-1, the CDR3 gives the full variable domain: DSGVTQTPKHLITATGQRVTLRCSPRSGDLSVYWYQQSLDQGLQFLIQYYNGEERAKGNILERFSAQQFPDLHSELNLSSLELGDSALYFCASSVAAGEYNEQFFGPGTRLTVL.

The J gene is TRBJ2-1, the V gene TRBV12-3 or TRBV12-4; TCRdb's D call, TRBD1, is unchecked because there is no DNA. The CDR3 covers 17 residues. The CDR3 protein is CASSLPLGERSYNEQFF.

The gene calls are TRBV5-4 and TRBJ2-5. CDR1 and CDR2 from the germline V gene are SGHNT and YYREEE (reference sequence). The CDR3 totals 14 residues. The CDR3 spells CASSLGRIQETQYF.

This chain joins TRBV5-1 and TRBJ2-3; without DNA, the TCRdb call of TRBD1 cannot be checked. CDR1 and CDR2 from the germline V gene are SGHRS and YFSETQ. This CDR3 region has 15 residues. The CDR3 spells CASSFTRGSTDTQYF.